A selection of T cell receptor beta chains follows, all from one sample in a study of graft-versus-host responses after intestinal transplantation. Here immunoSEQ multiplex PCR was the method, and the copy in TCRdb shows in-frame clones only, minus some. Here the sample spans about 100,000 clones, about 90% being singletons. No antigen has been identified for these receptors. The sample consisted of unstimulated CD4+ T cells sorted from spleen or lymph node cells, taken before transplant. These receptors all come from a human donor who was the organ donor for an intestinal transplant. CDR3s include the opening cysteine and the closing phenylalanine or tryptophan. The D gene is left open where the match is weak. Expanded clones get a size class; other rows say once, few or many, or leave the size out.

V: TRBV6-5
D: TRBD1
J: TRBJ2-1
size: NA
DNA: TGTGCCAGCAGCCCGACAGGGGGTTTAGACAATGAGCAGTTCTTC
CDR3: CASSPTGGLDNEQFF

V: TRBV7-9
D: NA
J: TRBJ2-1
size: NA
DNA: TGTGCCAGCAGTTTCCCTCAGGGTCCCAATGAGCAGTTCTTC
CDR3: CASSFPQGPNEQFF

V: TRBV6-1
D: NA
J: TRBJ1-5
size: NA
DNA: TGTGCCAGCAGTGAAAACAGGAGCAATCAGCCCCAGCATTTT
CDR3: CASSENRSNQPQHF

V: TRBV28
D: TRBD1
J: TRBJ1-3
size: NA
DNA: TGTGCCAGCAGTATATACAGGGGGGACTCTGGAAACACCATATATTTT
CDR3: CASSIYRGDSGNTIYF

V: TRBV11-2
D: NA
J: TRBJ2-3
size: NA
DNA: TGTGCCAGCAGCTTAGGCCTAGGGACAGATACGCAGTATTTT
CDR3: CASSLGLGTDTQYF

V: TRBV6-5
D: NA
J: TRBJ1-2
size: NA
DNA: TGTGCCAGCAGGGGGAACGGGGGGCTGGACTATGGCTACACCTTC
CDR3: CASRGNGGLDYGYTF

V: TRBV6-5
D: TRBD1
J: TRBJ1-2
size: once
DNA: TGTGCCAGCAGCCTCAAGGGGGCAGCTAACTATGGCTACACCTTC
CDR3: CASSLKGAANYGYTF

V: TRBV5-4
D: NA
J: TRBJ2-3
size: NA
DNA: TGTGCCAGCAGCTTGGGGACAGACGCAGATACGCAGTATTTT
CDR3: CASSLGTDADTQYF

V: TRBV5-6
D: TRBD1
J: TRBJ2-7
size: NA
DNA: TGTGCCAGCAGCTTAACCGGGACAGGGGCCTACGAGCAGTACTTC
CDR3: CASSLTGTGAYEQYF

V: TRBV19
D: NA
J: TRBJ1-6
size: NA
DNA: TGTGCCAGTAGTACCGAAGGGAAACAAAAGAGGCCACCCCTCCACTTT
CDR3: CASSTEGKQKRPPLHF

V: TRBV18
D: TRBD2
J: TRBJ2-3
size: NA
DNA: TGTGCCAGCTCACCTCCGCTAGCGGGGGGGTACACAGATACGCAGTATTTT
CDR3: CASSPPLAGGYTDTQYF

V: TRBV2
D: NA
J: TRBJ2-5
size: NA
DNA: TGTGCCAGCAGTGAACAGGGAGGTAGGGAAGAGACCCAGTACTTC
CDR3: CASSEQGGREETQYF

V: TRBV5-4
D: TRBD1
J: TRBJ2-7
size: NA
DNA: TGTGCCAGCAGCCAGGGACAGGTCGAGCAGTACTTC
CDR3: CASSQGQVEQYF

V: TRBV5-1
D: NA
J: TRBJ1-2
size: NA
DNA: TGCGCCAGCAGCTTGGATTTTTTGGGTTATGGCTACACCTTC
CDR3: CASSLDFLGYGYTF

V: TRBV5-1
D: NA
J: TRBJ1-4
size: few
DNA: TGCGCCAGCAGCTTGGGTGACACCTCTAATGAAAAACTGTTTTTT
CDR3: CASSLGDTSNEKLFF

V: TRBV5-4
D: TRBD1
J: TRBJ2-1
size: few
DNA: TGTGCCAGCAGCTTGGCGTGGAACAGGGGCTCCTACAATGAGCAGTTCTTC
CDR3: CASSLAWNRGSYNEQFF

V: TRBV6-1
D: NA
J: TRBJ2-2
size: NA
DNA: TGTGCCAGCGAATCTCAGGTGAACACCGGGGAGCTGTTTTTT
CDR3: CASESQVNTGELFF

V: TRBV9
D: TRBD1
J: TRBJ1-2
size: NA
DNA: TGTGCCAGCAGCGCCGGACAGGGTACCAACTATGGCTACACCTTC
CDR3: CASSAGQGTNYGYTF

V: TRBV30
D: TRBD2
J: TRBJ2-3
size: NA
DNA: TGTGCCTGGAGTAAGCGGGGGGGTCGTATTCGAGATACGCAGTATTTT
CDR3: CAWSKRGGRIRDTQYF

V: TRBV5-1
D: TRBD1
J: TRBJ1-6
size: NA
DNA: TGCGCCAGCAGCTCTACGCCGGGACAGGGGGCATATTCACCCCTCCACTTT
CDR3: CASSSTPGQGAYSPLHF

V: TRBV29-1
D: TRBD1
J: TRBJ2-3
size: NA
DNA: TGCAGCGGTGGACAGGGTAGCGCAGATACGCAGTATTTT
CDR3: CSGGQGSADTQYF

V: TRBV30
D: NA
J: TRBJ2-5
size: once
DNA: TGTGCCTGGAAAATGGAGGGGGCACGGACCCAGTACTTC
CDR3: CAWKMEGARTQYF

V: TRBV2
D: TRBD1
J: TRBJ1-4
size: NA
DNA: TGTGCCAGCAGCCCAAACAGGGGGGTTAATGAAAAACTGTTTTTT
CDR3: CASSPNRGVNEKLFF

V: TRBV5-1
D: TRBD1
J: TRBJ1-4
size: few
DNA: TGCGCCAGCAGCCCAACAGGGGGCATGGGCTTGAATGAAAAACTGTTTTTT
CDR3: CASSPTGGMGLNEKLFF

V: TRBV6-1
D: NA
J: TRBJ2-1
size: NA
DNA: TGTGCCAGCAGTGACAGCAGGGACAATGAGCAGTTCTTC
CDR3: CASSDSRDNEQFF

V: TRBV2
D: NA
J: TRBJ1-4
size: once
DNA: TGTGCCAGCAGTGCCTTTGAAAAACTGTTTTTT
CDR3: CASSAFEKLFF

V: TRBV7-2
D: TRBD2
J: TRBJ2-1
size: NA
DNA: TGTGCCAGCAGCCCGGGGGGTCCCTTTTACAATGAGCAGTTCTTC
CDR3: CASSPGGPFYNEQFF

V: TRBV5-8
D: TRBD2
J: TRBJ2-3
size: NA
DNA: TGTGCCAGCAGCTTGGGTCTAGCGGGGAACACAGATACGCAGTATTTT
CDR3: CASSLGLAGNTDTQYF

V: TRBV6-5
D: NA
J: TRBJ1-2
size: NA
DNA: TGTGCCAGCAGTTATGATACAAACTATGGCTACACCTTC
CDR3: CASSYDTNYGYTF

V: TRBV1
D: NA
J: TRBJ2-3
size: NA
DNA: TGCACCAGCCCATCCTTGGGGGGGGGCTGTGCAGATACGCAGTATTTT
CDR3: CTSPSLGGGCADTQYF

V: TRBV2
D: NA
J: TRBJ2-3
size: few
DNA: TGTGCCAGCATGGTGGCCGCTACGCAGTATTTT
CDR3: CASMVAATQYF

V: TRBV19
D: NA
J: TRBJ1-2
size: NA
DNA: TGTGCCAGTAGTATGAGAGGTAGGCAGCCACCGGGGCCCTTCTATGGCTACACCTTC
CDR3: CASSMRGRQPPGPFYGYTF

V: TRBV5-4
D: NA
J: TRBJ1-1
size: NA
DNA: TGTGCCAGCAGCTTGGGGGGGGCCGACACTGAAGCTTTCTTT
CDR3: CASSLGGADTEAFF

V: TRBV5-6
D: NA
J: TRBJ1-2
size: NA
DNA: TGTGCCAGCAGCTTGAGTCCCGAGAACTATGGCTACACCTTC
CDR3: CASSLSPENYGYTF

V: TRBV21-1
D: NA
J: TRBJ2-7
size: NA
DNA: TGTGCCAGCAGCAAACACAGGGCCGCCTACGAGCAGTACTTC
CDR3: CASSKHRAAYEQYF

V: TRBV9
D: NA
J: TRBJ1-2
size: NA
DNA: TGTGCCAGCAGCCTTACCTGGACAGAAAACTATGGCTACACCTTC
CDR3: CASSLTWTENYGYTF

V: TRBV5-1
D: NA
J: TRBJ2-5
size: NA
DNA: TGCGCCAGCAGCTTGGCCGGGCTGGCGGGGGAGACCCAGTACTTC
CDR3: CASSLAGLAGETQYF

V: TRBV5-6
D: NA
J: TRBJ2-1
size: NA
DNA: TGTGCCAGCAGCTCGTCCGGGACGGGAGAGACCAATGAGCAGTTCTTC
CDR3: CASSSSGTGETNEQFF

V: TRBV21-1
D: NA
J: TRBJ2-1
size: NA
DNA: TGTGCCAGCAGCAAACCTCATCTGCATGTTGCGGGGACGGGTGAGCAGTTCTTC
CDR3: CASSKPHLHVAGTGEQFF

V: TRBV6-6
D: NA
J: TRBJ1-3
size: NA
DNA: TGTGCCAGCAGTTCCCCGACAGGTGGCTCTGGAAACACCATATATTTT
CDR3: CASSSPTGGSGNTIYF

V: TRBV30
D: NA
J: TRBJ2-7
size: NA
DNA: TGTGCCTTCAAGGGGACCAACGAGCAGTACTTC
CDR3: CAFKGTNEQYF

V: TRBV25-1
D: NA
J: TRBJ1-6
size: NA
DNA: TGTGCCAGCTCCCAACAGGGAATTAATTCACCCCTCCACTTT
CDR3: CASSQQGINSPLHF

V: TRBV29-1
D: TRBD1
J: TRBJ2-7
size: once
DNA: TGCAGCGCGATACCGGGACAGGGGTACGAGCAGTACTTC
CDR3: CSAIPGQGYEQYF

V: TRBV19
D: NA
J: TRBJ1-5
size: NA
DNA: TGTGCCAGTAGTATAATCGGACAGCCCCAGCATTTT
CDR3: CASSIIGQPQHF

V: TRBV5-5
D: TRBD2
J: TRBJ2-7
size: NA
DNA: TGTGCCAGCAGCTCTCTAGCGGGGGTATCCTACGAGCAGTACTTC
CDR3: CASSSLAGVSYEQYF

V: TRBV5-4
D: TRBD2
J: TRBJ2-5
size: NA
DNA: TGTGCCAGCAGCTCGGCTAGCGGAGCCCAAGAGACCCAGTACTTC
CDR3: CASSSASGAQETQYF

V: TRBV4-1
D: TRBD1
J: TRBJ2-3
size: NA
DNA: TGCGCCAGCAGCCAGGAACCGGGGACAGGGCTAGATACGCAGTATTTT
CDR3: CASSQEPGTGLDTQYF

V: TRBV19
D: NA
J: TRBJ2-4
size: once
DNA: TGTGCCAGTAGCAATTCCGCCCCGGGACGACAGTACTTC
CDR3: CASSNSAPGRQYF

V: TRBV9
D: TRBD2
J: TRBJ2-5
size: NA
DNA: TGTGCCAGCAGCGTAGACTGGACTAGCTGGTGGGAGACCCAGTACTTC
CDR3: CASSVDWTSWWETQYF

V: TRBV5-1
D: TRBD1
J: TRBJ1-1
size: NA
DNA: TGCGCCAGCAGCTTGGGGTCAGGGACAGGCAACACTGAAGCTTTCTTT
CDR3: CASSLGSGTGNTEAFF

V: TRBV7-9
D: NA
J: TRBJ2-7
size: NA
DNA: TGTGCCAGCAGCCCGCAAGTTGGAAGGGGCGGCTACGAGCAGTACTTC
CDR3: CASSPQVGRGGYEQYF

V: TRBV29-1
D: TRBD1
J: TRBJ2-1
size: once
DNA: TGCAGCGTTGAAGGTCGCCGAGGGGGCCTCTCCTACAATGAGCAGTTCTTC
CDR3: CSVEGRRGGLSYNEQFF

V: TRBV6-1
D: NA
J: TRBJ1-2
size: NA
DNA: TGTGCCACCTCATCTCCCACAGGGTCTAACTATGGCTACACCTTC
CDR3: CATSSPTGSNYGYTF

V: TRBV27
D: NA
J: TRBJ1-6
size: once
DNA: TGTGCCAGCAGTTTAAAGGGGGGCTCCTATAATTCACCCCTCCACTTT
CDR3: CASSLKGGSYNSPLHF

V: TRBV19
D: TRBD2
J: TRBJ2-1
size: NA
DNA: TGTGCCAGTACCATAGCGGGGGGGACTTTCAATGAGCAGTTCTTC
CDR3: CASTIAGGTFNEQFF

V: TRBV11-2
D: NA
J: TRBJ1-5
size: NA
DNA: TGTGCCAGCAGCTTATACCGAAATCAGCCCCAGCATTTT
CDR3: CASSLYRNQPQHF

V: TRBV6-6
D: TRBD1
J: TRBJ1-5
size: NA
DNA: TGTGCCAGCAGACAGGGGGGAAATCAGCCCCAGCATTTT
CDR3: CASRQGGNQPQHF